In its sample, the clone carrying this T cell receptor beta chain was seen a few times. Its antigen remains unknown. The data were taken from a study of identical twins. Study findings and constraints: Out-of-frame beta sequences exhibited a weaker degree of excess twin sharing.

The CDR3 runs to 14 residues. The V end was cut by 2 bases, the J end by 0 bases, with 8 bases between. In germline, CDR1 is MNHEY, CDR2 SVGAGI. TCRdb reprocessed the 5' RACE reads via MiXCR and lists one record per CDR3 protein. The sample yields roughly 540,000 distinct CDR3 sequences, around 20% seen once. The same sample was also studied in work on T cells expressing NK-cell markers. That study adds: A few of the donors also had these clonotypes leading their CD3+CD56-NKG2C+ fraction. Certain NKG2C+ T cell clones were expanded, and their HCMV specificity remained unclear.

The sequencing sample was made of CD4+ T cells sorted from blood. V usage is TRBV6-5 and J usage is TRBJ2-7; D gene unclear. This TCR derives from a woman aged 18-35 years in good health. CDR3 DNA: TGTGCCAGCAGTTACATGGTGAGCTCCTACGAGCAGTACTTC. It specifies CASSYMVSSYEQYF.